The 30 T cell receptor beta chains listed next were all sequenced from one sample in a study of identical twins. Each CDR3 protein is one row after TCRdb ran MiXCR on the 5' RACE reads. The sample records about 330,000 distinct CDR3 sequences, approximately 13% being singletons. These same records also appear under a second study, on yellow fever vaccine responses in identical twins.

The sequenced sample was CD8+ T cells sorted from blood. Receptors were obtained from a woman under 30 in good health.

This clonotype was counted at least ten times. The V call is TRBV7-6, the J call TRBJ2-5; D assignment may be TRBD1 or TRBD2 (5 bases each). The CDR3 totals 15 residues. Trimming removed 5 bases from V and 3 bases from J, with 16 bases in between. Germline V gives CDR1 SGHVS, CDR2 FNYEAQ. The CDR3 is CASSLHRDVKETQYF. The CDR3 DNA reads TGTGCCAGCAGCCTTCACCGGGACGTGAAAGAGACCCAGTACTTC. The variable domain in full, with the rest retrieved from reference TRBV7-6 and TRBJ2-5, is GAGVSQSPRYKVTKRGQDVALRCDPISGHVSLYWYRQALGQGPEFLTYFNYEAQQDKSGLPNDRFSAERPEGSISTLTIQRTEQRDSAMYRCASSLHRDVKETQYFGPGTRLLVL.

This clonotype was detected a few times. This chain connects TRBV11-2 to TRBJ2-5; D ambiguous. The V end was cut by 2 bases, the J end by 1 base, with 14 bases between. The CDR3 consists of 16 residues. Germline lookup yields CDR1 SGHAT and CDR2 FQNNGV. In DNA, the CDR3 is TGTGCCAGCAGCTTAACTCGGGTTGGGATCCAAGAGACCCAGTACTTC. It encodes CASSLTRVGIQETQYF.

The chain has TRBV2 and TRBJ2-2; D is ambiguous. The CDR3 consists of 11 residues. The V and J ends lost 10 bases and 5 bases respectively, with 8 bases between them. The germline V gene has CDR1 SNHLY and CDR2 FYNNEI. The CDR3 here is CATLETGELFF. The CDR3 bases are TGTGCCACCCTGGAGACCGGGGAGCTGTTTTTT. Full variable domain (outside the CDR3, taken from reference TRBV2 and TRBJ2-2): EPEVTQTPSHQVTQMGQEVILRCVPISNHLYFYWYRQILGQKVEFLVSFYNNEISEKSEIFDDQFSVERPDGSNFTLKIRSTKLEDSAMYFCATLETGELFFGEGSRLTVL.

The chain links TRBV20-1 to TRBJ2-5, with D unclear. The ends were cut back, 0 bases at V and 5 bases at J, with 7 bases in the middle. CDR1 is DFQATT and CDR2 is SNEGSKA in the germline V gene (reference sequence). This CDR3 contains 12 residues. The CDR3 DNA reads as TGCAGTGCTAGAGAGACGCGGGAGACCCAGTACTTC. Protein sequence: CSARETRETQYF.

This sequence joins TRBV28 and TRBJ2-1; D gene uncertain. CDR1 is MDHEN, CDR2 SYDVKM, per germline. This CDR3 has 12 residues. Trimming pared 5 bases from V and 9 bases from J, leaving 11 bases between. This CDR3 reads CASSPRVSEQFF. The DNA for the CDR3 is TGTGCCAGCAGTCCACGGGTCTCTGAGCAGTTCTTC.

Of note for this clonotype: Its ends do not fully match the called genes, so a read error is possible. The rearrangement links TRBV20-1 to TRBJ1-2; the match to TRBD1 covers 9 bases. The CDR3 runs to 15 residues. CDR1 and CDR2 from the germline V gene are DFQATT and SNEGSKA (reference sequence). CDR3 region: CSARDLDRGLNGYTF. CDR3 nucleotides: TGCAGTGCTAGAGATCTTGACAGGGGGTTAAATGGGTACACCTTC.

This clonotype came up a few times. The chain employs TRBV7-9 and TRBJ2-3, with D perhaps TRBD1 (6 bases). V was pared by 5 bases and J by 4 bases, with 16 bases between. The CDR3 runs to 15 residues. Looked up from germline, CDR1 is SEHNR and CDR2 is FQNEAQ (reference sequence). The CDR3 sequence: CASSRVGRGADTQYF. The CDR3 bases are TGTGCCAGCAGCCGAGTAGGCAGGGGAGCAGATACGCAGTATTTT.

CDR3 in amino acids: CASSQGARTGELFF. The CDR3 DNA follows: TGTGCCAGCAGCCAAGGGGCGCGCACCGGGGAGCTGTTTTTT. The chain carries TRBV16 and TRBJ2-2, with D tentatively TRBD1 (5 bases). The ends were cut back, 2 bases at V and 4 bases at J, with 8 bases in the middle. The V gene's germline CDR1 is KGHSY and CDR2 FQNENV. This CDR3 has 14 residues.

The chain has TRBV6-5 and TRBJ2-5, with D unclear. The germline gives CDR1 MNHEY, CDR2 SVGAGI. The V end was cut by 3 bases, the J end by 5 bases, with 10 bases between. This CDR3 is 13 amino acids long. In DNA form, the CDR3 reads TGTGCCAGCAGTTATACCTCCGGGGAGACCCAGTACTTC. It specifies CASSYTSGETQYF.

This clonotype has just a few counts. The gene calls are TRBV6-5 and TRBJ2-2, with no clear D. Deletions cut 0 bases from V and 4 bases from J, with 15 bases between. This CDR3 has 17 amino acids. Germline CDR1 MNHEY, CDR2 SVGAGI. The CDR3 DNA follows: TGTGCCAGCAGTTACTCCGTGGGCCCAGTTGTCACCGGGGAGCTGTTTTTT. It is translated as CASSYSVGPVVTGELFF.

This clonotype was detected only a few times. The V call is TRBV27, the J call TRBJ2-3, with D possibly being TRBD2 (6 bases). The CDR3 contains 15 residues. Germline CDR1 is MNHEY and CDR2 is SMNVEV (reference sequence). V was shortened by 3 bases and J by 7 bases, with 17 bases between the two germline ends. CDR3 sequence (DNA): TGTGCCAGCAGTTTTGGAGGGGTGGCCAGGTATACGCAGTATTTT. It translates to CASSFGGVARYTQYF.

This clonotype was counted only a few times. CDR3 residues: CASSLLGGYEQFF. The CDR3 DNA is TGTGCCAGCAGTTTGTTAGGGGGCTATGAGCAGTTCTTC. This chain connects TRBV28 to TRBJ2-1; 7 nucleotides align to TRBD1. This CDR3 comprises 13 residues. Germline V gene sequence: CDR1 MDHEN, CDR2 SYDVKM. Trimming took 3 bases from V and 8 from J; bases not matched to a gene: 4. Full variable domain (remainder filled in from reference TRBV28 and TRBJ2-1): DVKVTQSSRYLVKRTGEKVFLECVQDMDHENMFWYRQDPGLGLRLIYFSYDVKMKEKGDIPEGYSVSREKKERFSLILESASTNQTSMYLCASSLLGGYEQFFGPGTRLTVL.

This chain connects TRBV9 to TRBJ2-6; D may correspond to TRBD1 or TRBD2 (5 bases each). The V gene's germline CDR1 is SGDLS and CDR2 YYNGEE. CDR3 length: 15 residues. Trimming removed 5 bases at V and 2 bases at J, with 11 bases between. The CDR3 DNA follows: TGTGCCAGCAGTGGAAGGGGAGCTGGGGCCAACGTCCTGACTTTC. It yields the protein CASSGRGAGANVLTF.

V usage is TRBV4-2 and J usage is TRBJ2-2; 10 nucleotides agree with TRBD2. After removal of 6 bases from V and 1 base from J, the junction contained 5 bases not matched to a gene. The CDR3 covers 16 residues. Germline values: CDR1 LGHNA, CDR2 YNFKEQ. This CDR3 is CASRSSGRENTGELFF. CDR3 bases: TGTGCCAGCAGATCAAGCGGGAGGGAGAACACCGGGGAGCTGTTTTTT.

This rearrangement joins TRBV7-8 to TRBJ1-4; D gene uncertain. There are 13 residues in the CDR3. CDR1 is SGHVS, CDR2 FQNEAQ, per germline. V lost 6 bases, J lost 7 bases, and 12 bases lay in between. The CDR3 region has the DNA TGTGCCAGCAGTGACGGTTTTGGTGAAAAACTGTTTTTT. Translated, it gives CASSDGFGEKLFF. The whole variable domain, remainder taken from reference TRBV7-8 and TRBJ1-4, is GAGVSQSPRYKVAKRGQDVALRCDPISGHVSLFWYQQALGQGPEFLTYFQNEAQLDKSGLPSDRFFAERPEGSVSTLKIQRTQQEDSAVYLCASSDGFGEKLFFGSGTQLSVL.

The gene calls are TRBV13 and TRBJ2-7; D gene unclear. Trimming cost V 3 bases and J 3 bases, with 15 bases left between them. The CDR3 length is 15 residues. Germline lookup yields CDR1 PRHDT and CDR2 FYEKMQ (reference sequence). The chain's CDR3 is CASSLGVGPLYEQYF. CDR3 coding DNA: TGTGCCAGCAGCTTGGGTGTTGGGCCCCTCTACGAGCAGTACTTC.

This clonotype occurred many times. V is TRBV7-2 and J is TRBJ2-3, with TRBD2 identical over 12 bases. The V gene's germline CDR1 is SGHTA and CDR2 FQGNSA. There are 16 residues in the CDR3. V lost 3 bases to trimming and J lost 2 bases; unmatched junction nucleotides: 3. CDR3 sequence: CASSLLAGGYTDTQYF. For the CDR3, the DNA is TGTGCCAGCAGCTTGCTAGCGGGGGGGTACACAGATACGCAGTATTTT.

The rearrangement joins TRBV2 to TRBJ2-1; 7 bases map to TRBD1. The ends lost 6 bases at V and 4 bases at J; junction bases unmatched: 9. This CDR3 is built from 15 residues. CDR1 and CDR2 (germline): SNHLY, FYNNEI. The CDR3 sequence: CASRGTGARYNEQFF. The CDR3 DNA sequence: TGTGCCAGCAGGGGTACAGGGGCTCGGTACAATGAGCAGTTCTTC.

There are a few counts of this clonotype. The gene calls are TRBV24-1 and TRBJ2-5, with D perhaps TRBD1 or TRBD2 (5 bases each). CDR1 and CDR2 from the germline V gene are KGHDR and SFDVKD. Deletions cut 4 bases from V and 5 bases from J, with 13 bases between. The CDR3 has 14 residues. In DNA form, the CDR3 reads TGTGCCACCAGTGAGGGGGACCCACGGGAGACCCAGTACTTC. Translating it yields CATSEGDPRETQYF.

In the case of this clonotype: A much larger clone differs from this one at a single base, so this may be a read error. The chain employs TRBV3-1 and TRBJ2-1; the D gene is possibly TRBD1 (7 bases). The ends were cut back, 4 bases at V and 5 bases at J, with 24 bases in the middle. The CDR3 covers 18 residues. Germline V CDR1 and CDR2: LGHDT, YNNKEL (reference sequence). For the CDR3, the DNA is TGTGCCAGCAGCCCGGGGACAGCCGGGACTGGCGACCACAATGAGCAGTTCTTC. Protein sequence: CASSPGTAGTGDHNEQFF.

This chain uses TRBV3-1 with TRBJ2-2, with 11 positions matching TRBD2. This CDR3 contains 15 residues. Germline values: CDR1 LGHDT, CDR2 YNNKEL (reference sequence). With V trimmed by 3 bases and J by 3 bases, 0 bases remained unmatched. The CDR3 DNA sequence: TGTGCCAGCAGCCAGGGACTAGCGGACACCGGGGAGCTGTTTTTT. Translation gives CASSQGLADTGELFF.

The table lists this clonotype with a few counts. This sequence joins TRBV5-4 and TRBJ2-3; TRBD1 matches at 11 bases. Trimming removed 2 bases from V and 6 bases from J; junction bases left unmatched: 8. The germline gives CDR1 SGHNT, CDR2 YYREEE (reference sequence). CDR3 length: 16 residues. The CDR3 sequence is CASSFEPGQGGDTQYF. CDR3 coding DNA: TGTGCCAGCAGCTTCGAACCGGGACAGGGGGGGGATACGCAGTATTTT.

J is TRBJ2-3 and V is TRBV11-2, with D perhaps matching TRBD2 (6 bases). Germline V gene lookup returns CDR1 SGHAT and CDR2 FQNNGV. The CDR3 runs to 16 residues. Trimming left V 3 bases short and J 1 base short, with 14 bases between. The CDR3 loop reads CASSLRSGEGTDTQYF. The CDR3 DNA sequence: TGTGCCAGCAGCTTGCGTAGCGGCGAGGGCACAGATACGCAGTATTTT.

This clonotype was detected ten times or more. V and J are TRBV10-2 and TRBJ2-7; D unresolved. The CDR3 extends over 12 amino acids. Germline CDR1 WSHSY, CDR2 SAAADI. V was clipped by 2 bases and J by 4 bases, with 6 bases between them. The chain's CDR3 is CASSETSYEQYF. The CDR3 region has the DNA TGCGCCAGCAGTGAGACAAGTTACGAGCAGTACTTC.

This clonotype was observed a few times. CDR3 in amino acids: CSASIGWESSYEQYF. In DNA, the CDR3 is TGCAGTGCTAGTATTGGGTGGGAAAGCTCCTACGAGCAGTACTTC. V and J are TRBV20-1 and TRBJ2-7; D not resolved. Germline V gives CDR1 DFQATT, CDR2 SNEGSKA (reference sequence). The CDR3 is 15 residues long. V lost 3 bases and J lost 0, with 15 bases in between.

V and J are TRBV12-3 or TRBV12-4 and TRBJ1-4; 12 bases are a match to TRBD1. There are 18 residues in the CDR3. V lost 7 bases to trimming and J lost 2 bases; unmatched junction nucleotides: 11. CDR3 nucleotide sequence: TGTGCCAGCACCCTTGGGGACAGGGGGCGGACGACTAATGAAAAACTGTTTTTT. This encodes CASTLGDRGRTTNEKLFF.

The chain carries TRBV28 and TRBJ2-6; tentative D call: TRBD1 (6 bases). The CDR3 covers 15 residues. Trimming shortened V by 4 bases and J by 4 bases, and 11 bases separated the two germline ends. Per the germline V gene, CDR1 is MDHEN and CDR2 is SYDVKM. This CDR3 reads CASSSGAWGANVLTF. In DNA form, the CDR3 reads TGTGCCAGCAGTTCAGGGGCGTGGGGGGCCAACGTCCTGACTTTC.

The chain joins TRBV4-1 to TRBJ2-5, with D possibly TRBD2 on 7 matching bases. This CDR3 has 15 amino acids. Trimming pared 0 bases from V and 5 bases from J, leaving 13 bases between. The germline V gene encodes CDR1 MGHRA and CDR2 YSYEKL. As DNA, the CDR3 is TGCGCCAGCAGCCAAGATCCGGGGGGCGGTGAGACCCAGTACTTC. It yields the protein CASSQDPGGGETQYF.

This clonotype has just a few counts. The chain carries TRBV27 and TRBJ2-2; perhaps TRBD2 as D (6 bases). The ends were cut back, 7 bases at V and 2 bases at J, with 11 bases in the middle. Germline CDR1 MNHEY, CDR2 SMNVEV (reference sequence). The CDR3 covers 14 residues. The CDR3 DNA is TGTGCCAGCACGCGGGATTCAAACACCGGGGAGCTGTTTTTT. Protein: CASTRDSNTGELFF.

This clonotype was counted between two and nine times. The genes are TRBV6-1 and TRBJ2-1; 10 bases match TRBD2. With 1 base clipped from V and 3 bases from J, the junction kept 3 bases outside the gene matches. This CDR3 has 16 amino acids. The V gene's germline CDR1 is MNHNS and CDR2 SASEGT. The CDR3 is CASSEVSGRFYNEQFF. CDR3 sequence (DNA): TGTGCCAGCAGTGAAGTTAGCGGGAGGTTCTACAATGAGCAGTTCTTC.